This T cell receptor beta chain was sequenced during a study of immune evolution from preneoplasia to lung adenocarcinoma. Regarding the study as a whole: Top clone share appeared to fall from AAH through AIS, MIA, adenocarcinoma.

Sequencing used immunoSEQ multiplex PCR; TCRdb keeps in-frame clones, though not all of them. The table lists 7,600 or so clones, 79% of them singletons, with roughly 8% in the top ten. V lost 5 bases and J lost 6, with 13 bases in between. The germline V gene has CDR1 MDHEN and CDR2 SYDVKM. The CDR3 sequence is 13 residues long. Two lung cancer pathologists independently confirmed each histologic diagnosis. Of note for this clone: As yet, its antigen is unknown.

The TCR originated in a person aged 60-79 years with lung adenocarcinoma. The rearrangement uses TRBV28 and TRBJ1-2; D uncertain. The sequencing sample was made of FFPE adjacent normal lung tissue. CDR3 bases: TGTGCCAGCAGTCCGGGTCCTGTGGATGGCTACACCTTC. Protein product: CASSPGPVDGYTF.